This TCR beta chain was recorded in a study of T cells in Graves' hyperthyroidism and ophthalmopathy. General study findings and limits: Ophthalmopathy and stable hyperthyroidism were told apart by a 13 V-J model. Blood also contained most expanded thyroid clonotypes above 0.001.

RNA transcripts yielded amplified TCR beta CDR3 regions. The HTBI primer set served for first-round RT-PCR of the TCR CDR3. TCRdb independently ran MiXCR on the multiplex PCR reads; one entry per CDR3 protein. The sample lists hundreds of thousands of distinct CDR3 sequences, 45% seen once, with less than 8.5% in the top ten. The V and J ends lost 3 bases and 5 bases respectively, with 16 bases between them. The CDR3 spans 15 residues. Germline V gene data show CDR1 as SEHNR and CDR2 as FQNEAQ (reference sequence). Exclusions: uncontrolled infection, other autoimmune disease, pregnancy, lactation. Diagnoses used clinical symptoms, serum thyroxine and TRAb, thyroid ultrasound and orbital computed tomography. This clonotype has a handful of counts. Its antigen is unknown.

The clonotype was recovered from an adult man with Graves' disease, either hyperthyroidism or ophthalmopathy (not recorded which). The sample consisted of peripheral blood or thyroid tissue (not recorded which). The rearrangement joins TRBV7-9 to TRBJ1-1, with no clear D. The CDR3 nucleotides are TGTGCCAGCAGCTTCCCCCCTAGCAGAGCAACTGAAGCTTTCTTT. As protein: CASSFPPSRATEAFF. The full variable domain, with the rest looked up from reference TRBV7-9 and TRBJ1-1, is DTGVSQNPRHKITKRGQNVTFRCDPISEHNRLYWYRQTLGQGPEFLTYFQNEAQLEKSRLLSDRFSAERPKGSFSTLEIQRTEQGDSAMYLCASSFPPSRATEAFFGQGTRLTVV.